One sample yielded the 2 T cell receptor beta chains listed below, sequenced in a study of Ad26.COV2.S vaccination and SARS-CoV-2 variants. Treatment: 19 received Ad26.COV2.S at low or high dose, single or two shots; roughly five received placebo; per-sample allocation not given. Samples analyzed were those drawn on day 63 after the first vaccine or placebo injection. Produced via immunoSEQ multiplex PCR; TCRdb's table is partial and in-frame only. In the table there are some 400,000 clones, around 89% of which are singletons. The sample in question was peripheral blood, obtained in a trial of Ad26.COV2.S vaccine versus placebo. Receptor source: a person between 18 and 59 years old who received the Ad26.COV2.S COVID-19 vaccine or a placebo.

V is TRBV5-5 and J is TRBJ1-2, with 7 bases matching TRBD1. Germline loops: CDR1 SGHKS, CDR2 YYEKEE (reference sequence). Losses at the gene ends were 4 bases for V and 8 bases for J; bases not matched to a gene: 8. This CDR3 is 13 amino acids long. The CDR3 bases are TGTGCCAGCAGCATTGACAGGGTGAGGGGCTACACCTTC. Translating gives CASSIDRVRGYTF.

V and J are TRBV6-6 and TRBJ1-1; D possibly corresponds to TRBD1 (6 bases). The CDR3 extends over 16 amino acids. Germline loops: CDR1 MNHNY, CDR2 SVGAGI (reference sequence). Trimming took 5 bases from V and 0 from J, leaving 16 bases between them. DNA for the CDR3: TGTGCCAGCAGTCCTCGGGGACAAACCATGAACACTGAAGCTTTCTTT. Translating gives CASSPRGQTMNTEAFF.